This T cell receptor beta chain was retrieved from a study of vaccination effects on CD4 cells after COVID-19. Using immunoSEQ multiplex PCR, the repertoire was profiled, and TCRdb retains in-frame clones only, with some absent. Among 35,000 to 40,000 clones listed, about three fifths were seen once. Ahead of sequencing, the ViraFEST assay grew antigen-specific CD4+ T cells using viral peptide pools. Researchers isolated CD4+ T cells once 9 to 11 days of culture had elapsed. Vaccinees lacked prior SARS-CoV-2 infection and tested negative for nucleocapsid antibodies. Every well got a few million PBMC, which were grown with around 10 IU/ml IL-2 and about 9.2 ug/ml peptides. Details on this clone: Its antigen remains unknown.

This CDR3 spans 14 amino acids. The V gene's germline CDR1 is WSHSY and CDR2 SAAADI. The V and J ends lost 7 bases and 4 bases, in that order; junction bases with no gene match: 8. This specimen was CD4+ T cells from PBMCs cultured with HCoV-OC43 spike peptides, taken before COVID-19 vaccination. As to subset: HCoV-OC43 spike overlapping peptide pool stimulation. The sequence was obtained from a human donor who received a COVID-19 vaccine. The chain has TRBV10-2 and TRBJ1-2; TRBD1 aligns across 8 bases. The CDR3 sequence is CASIPGQGSYGYTF. CDR3 bases: TGCGCCAGCATTCCCGGACAGGGCAGCTATGGCTACACCTTC.